The 5 T cell receptor beta chains below all came from one sample that was sequenced in a study of CD8 T cells in Susac syndrome. A quantity of about 0.5 to 1 ug RNA underwent reverse transcription using random hexamers. TCRdb redid the calling of the immunoSEQ multiplex PCR reads with MiXCR, one entry per CDR3 protein. The data show about 73,000 distinct CDR3 sequences, roughly 94% seen once. The sample was CD8+ T cells from PBMCs. The source is a human donor with multiple sclerosis.

This sequence joins TRBV5-6 and TRBJ2-7; 9 bases are shared with TRBD1. The CDR3 loop spans 15 amino acids. Germline V lookup: CDR1 SGHDT, CDR2 YYEEEE. V shed 4 bases and J 5 bases; nucleotides not matched to a gene: 10. The CDR3 DNA follows: TGTGCCAGCAGCGCCTCGGGACAGGGAAAGGACGAGCAGTACTTC. The encoded protein is CASSASGQGKDEQYF.

The chain carries TRBV13 and TRBJ2-5; TRBD1 agrees at 10 bases. Per germline, CDR1 PRHDT and CDR2 FYEKMQ (reference sequence). This CDR3 has 15 residues. The junction had 7 bases not matched to a gene; V was cut back by 3 bases and J by 6 bases. DNA for the CDR3: TGTGCCAGCAGCTTGGGACAGGGGTTGGGTAAGACCCAGTACTTC. Encoded protein: CASSLGQGLGKTQYF.

The chain employs TRBV3-1 and TRBJ2-5; no reliable D call. V was pared by 5 bases and J by 7 bases, with 17 bases between. The CDR3 contains 14 residues. Per the germline V gene, CDR1 is LGHDT and CDR2 is YNNKEL (reference sequence). The CDR3 coding sequence is TGTGCCAGCAGCTTAATTACAGCGCCGCCGACCCAGTACTTC. As protein: CASSLITAPPTQYF.

This chain connects TRBV19 to TRBJ1-2; D gene uncertain. This CDR3 is 14 amino acids long. Germline CDR1 reads LNHDA; CDR2 reads SQIVND (reference sequence). Trimming cost V 5 bases and J 3 bases, with 13 bases left between them. The CDR3 loop reads CASSLFRSDYGYTF. In nucleotides, the CDR3 is TGTGCCAGTAGTTTATTCAGGAGCGACTATGGCTACACCTTC.

The chain joins TRBV11-2 to TRBJ1-1, with no clear D. The CDR3 is made up of 14 amino acids. Trimming left V 1 base short and J 7 bases short, with 13 bases between. CDR1 SGHAT and CDR2 FQNNGV come from the germline V gene. The CDR3 nucleotides are TGTGCCAGCAGCTTAGGAGGCACTGGATTTGAAGCTTTCTTT. It encodes CASSLGGTGFEAFF.